The TCR beta chain described here comes from a study of cytomegalovirus exposure and HLA in healthy donors. Study results and limitations: There were some public TCRs occurring in many donors, but most TCR sequences were rare. The study flagged 150 to 200 TCR beta chains as cytomegalovirus-associated. A few chains tied to CMV proved CMV antigen-specific in vitro.

Clones were sequenced by immunoSEQ multiplex PCR, and TCRdb holds only the in-frame ones, with some missing. The sample shows approximately 200,000 clones, 84% of them seen only once. From the roughly 110-subject validation cohort, which was separate from the roughly 670-subject first cohort, the donors were drawn. This clone was seen a handful of times. As yet, its antigen is unknown. Sequenced: PBMCs. The receptor was derived from a woman between 25 and 40 years old in good health and CMV-seropositive.

The CDR3 protein is CASSLQGYSNQPQHF. The CDR3, as DNA: TGTGCCAGCAGTTTACAGGGATATAGCAATCAGCCCCAGCATTTT. V usage is TRBV2 and J usage is TRBJ1-5; weak D call: TRBD1 (6 bases). The CDR3 runs 15 residues. Germline V lookup: CDR1 SNHLY, CDR2 FYNNEI. V dropped 5 bases and J dropped 0 bases, with 11 bases sitting between them.